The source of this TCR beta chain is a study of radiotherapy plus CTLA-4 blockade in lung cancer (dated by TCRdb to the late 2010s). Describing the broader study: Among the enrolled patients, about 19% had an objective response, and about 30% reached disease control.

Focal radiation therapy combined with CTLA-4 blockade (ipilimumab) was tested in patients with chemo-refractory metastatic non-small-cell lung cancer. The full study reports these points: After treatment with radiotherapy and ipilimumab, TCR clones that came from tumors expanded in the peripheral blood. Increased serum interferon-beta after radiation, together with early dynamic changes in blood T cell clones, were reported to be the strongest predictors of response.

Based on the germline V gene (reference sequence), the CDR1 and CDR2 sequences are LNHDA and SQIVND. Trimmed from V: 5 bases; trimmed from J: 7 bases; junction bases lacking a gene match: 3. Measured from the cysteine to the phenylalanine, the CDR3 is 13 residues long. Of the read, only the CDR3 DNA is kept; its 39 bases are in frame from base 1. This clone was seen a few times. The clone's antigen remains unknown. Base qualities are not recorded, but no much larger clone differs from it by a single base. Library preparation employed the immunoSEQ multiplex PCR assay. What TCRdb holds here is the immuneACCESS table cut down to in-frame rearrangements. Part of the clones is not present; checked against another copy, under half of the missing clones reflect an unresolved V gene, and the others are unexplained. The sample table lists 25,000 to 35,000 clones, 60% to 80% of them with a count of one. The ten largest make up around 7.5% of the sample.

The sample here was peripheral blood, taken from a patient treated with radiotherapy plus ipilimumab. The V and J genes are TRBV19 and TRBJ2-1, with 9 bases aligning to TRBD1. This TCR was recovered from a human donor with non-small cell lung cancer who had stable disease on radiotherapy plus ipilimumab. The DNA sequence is TGTGCCAGTAGTCGGGACAGGGTAAATGAGCAGTTCTTC. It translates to CASSRDRVNEQFF.